This passage covers 7 T cell receptor beta chains from one sample sequenced in a study of cytomegalovirus exposure and HLA in healthy donors. The study ran its PCR with 60 Vbeta and 13 Jbeta primers. Sequencing used immunoSEQ multiplex PCR; TCRdb keeps in-frame clones, though not all of them. The table has over 100,000 clones, roughly four fifths seen once. Sequencing input: PBMCs. These TCRs come from a female donor in good health and CMV-seropositive.

The V and J genes are TRBV30 and TRBJ1-5; no firm D call. The germline V gene has CDR1 GTSNPN and CDR2 SVGIG (reference sequence). This CDR3 contains 13 residues. V lost 2 bases and J 3 bases, leaving 8 bases between the germline ends. CDR3 in amino acids: CAWSIGINQPQHF. Written as DNA, the CDR3 is TGTGCCTGGAGTATCGGTATCAATCAGCCCCAGCATTTT. The complete variable domain, with remaining parts taken from reference TRBV30 and TRBJ1-5, reads SQTIHQWPATLVQPVGSPLSLECTVEGTSNPNLYWYRQAAGRGLQLLFYSVGIGQISSEVPQNLSASRPQDRQFILSSKKLLLSDSGFYLCAWSIGINQPQHFGDGTRLSIL.

This clone appeared a few times. The rearrangement joins TRBV6-4 to TRBJ2-3; the D gene is possibly TRBD1 (6 bases). Looked up from germline, CDR1 is MRHNA and CDR2 is SNTAGT. Trimming left V 3 bases short and J 5 bases short, with 9 bases between. This CDR3 is built from 13 residues. CDR3 loop: CASSEGAGDTQYF. The CDR3 DNA reads TGTGCCAGCAGTGAGGGGGCCGGAGATACGCAGTATTTT.

The J gene is TRBJ1-2, the V gene TRBV10-1; tentative D call: TRBD1 (6 bases). The CDR3 has 14 amino acids. Germline CDR1 and CDR2: WNHNN and SYGVQD (reference sequence). V was shortened by 10 bases and J by 0 bases, with 15 bases between the two germline ends. The chain's CDR3 is CANLEGDTNYGYTF. The CDR3 DNA reads as TGCGCCAACCTCGAGGGGGACACTAACTATGGCTACACCTTC.

The chain combines TRBV5-1 with TRBJ1-1, with no clear D. The CDR3 has 14 residues. Trimming cost V 0 bases and J 2 bases, with 8 bases left between them. Germline-derived CDR1 and CDR2 are SGHRS and YFSETQ. CDR3 loop: CASSLAYTNTEAFF. The CDR3 DNA follows: TGCGCCAGCAGCTTGGCGTACACAAACACTGAAGCTTTCTTT.

This clone came up many times. The CDR3 DNA is TGTGCCACTAAACCGGGGTTCGGTCGCACTGAAGCTTTCTTT. This gives the protein CATKPGFGRTEAFF. This chain uses TRBV6-5 with TRBJ1-1, with D unresolved. The germline gives CDR1 MNHEY, CDR2 SVGAGI. The germline V and J ends were trimmed by 10 bases and 4 bases, with 19 bases remaining between them. This CDR3 has 14 amino acids.

This chain uses TRBV5-1 with TRBJ2-7; 8 nucleotides line up with TRBD2. J lost 4 bases, V lost 1 base, and 7 bases had no gene match. This CDR3 comprises 15 residues. Germline V CDR1 and CDR2: SGHRS, YFSETQ. The CDR3 region has the DNA TGCGCCAGCAGCTTGTCGAGCGGGAGTCTGTACGAGCAGTACTTC. It yields the protein CASSLSSGSLYEQYF.

The genes are TRBV15 and TRBJ2-5; possible D gene TRBD2, 5 bases. V was pared by 0 bases and J by 2 bases, with 10 bases between. Germline CDR1 is LNHNV and CDR2 is YYDKDF (reference sequence). The CDR3 runs to 15 residues. CDR3 sequence: CATSRDHRGQETQYF. CDR3 sequence (DNA): TGTGCCACCAGCAGAGATCACCGCGGGCAAGAGACCCAGTACTTC.